Below, 24 T cell receptor delta chains from the same sample are listed, as sequenced in a study of Vδ1+ human thymocytes. Study observations and caveats: Thymic TRG and TRD repertoires appeared highly polyclonal.

Their antigens are not known. Sequences come from RNA converted to cDNA by reverse transcription. Multiplex PCR used pooled V-gene forward primers and a constant-region reverse primer to amplify CDR3s. TCRdb fed the multiplex PCR reads into CATT to redo clone calling. The top ten hold 0.5% of the sample, which has some 54,000 delta-chain clones, approximately 15% seen once. Material for sequencing was Vdelta1+ gamma-delta thymocytes from the thymus. Subset indicated: FACS-sorted CD3+ TCRalphabeta- TCRVdelta1+ TCRVdelta2- thymocytes. Receptors originate from a boy under two years old who had congenital heart surgery.

The chain joins TRDV1 to TRDJ1; D possibly matches TRDD2 or TRDD3 (6 bases each). V shed 2 bases and J shed 0 bases, with 22 bases lying between them. This CDR3 has 19 residues. Germline V gene lookup returns CDR1 TSWWSYY and CDR2 QGS. The CDR3 protein is CALGESFRRGTLYTDKLIF. CDR3 sequence (DNA): TGTGCTCTTGGGGAATCCTTCCGCCGGGGGACCCTCTACACCGATAAACTCATCTTT.

The V call is TRDV1, the J call TRDJ1; 7 bases match TRDD3. Germline V gene data show CDR1 as TSWWSYY and CDR2 as QGS. With 1 base clipped from V and 0 bases from J, the junction kept 17 bases outside the gene matches. There are 20 residues in the CDR3. This chain's CDR3 is CALGERLNCTGARDTDKLIF. DNA of the CDR3: TGTGCTCTTGGGGAACGTCTTAACTGTACTGGGGCCCGGGACACCGATAAACTCATCTTT.

The chain links TRDV1 to TRDJ1, with 13 bases aligning to TRDD3. CDR3 length: 20 residues. CDR1 and CDR2 (germline): TSWWSYY, QGS. V shed 4 bases and J 0 bases; nucleotides not matched to a gene: 14. The CDR3 DNA is TGTGCTCTTGGGGGACAAGGTTCCGTACTGGGGGATACGTACACCGATAAACTCATCTTT. Translating gives CALGGQGSVLGDTYTDKLIF.

This clone was observed a handful of times. V usage is TRDV2 and J usage is TRDJ3; 7 bases map to TRDD3. Per germline, CDR1 GEAIGNYY and CDR2 EKD. Trimming cost V 4 bases and J 2 bases; bases outside gene matches: 19. CDR3 length: 21 amino acids. The CDR3: CACDTPTLGVKSTWDTRQMFF. The CDR3 nucleotides read TGTGCCTGTGATACCCCTACGCTGGGGGTTAAAAGCACCTGGGACACCCGACAGATGTTTTTC.

This clone occurred a few times. V and J are TRDV1 and TRDJ1, with TRDD2 identical over 7 bases. V lost 4 bases and J lost 4; bases outside the gene matches: 15. Germline CDR1 is TSWWSYY and CDR2 is QGS. The CDR3 sequence is 17 residues long. CDR3 amino acids: CALGGFSYEMKNDKLIF. In nucleotides, the CDR3 is TGTGCTCTTGGGGGGTTTTCCTACGAGATGAAGAACGATAAACTCATCTTT.

This clone was counted a few times. V and J are TRDV1 and TRDJ1; unclear D gene. V lost 0 bases and J lost 7, with 15 bases in between. Germline V gives CDR1 TSWWSYY, CDR2 QGS. The CDR3 consists of 15 residues. The CDR3 bases are TGTGCTCTTGGGGAACTCTCCAACCTCGAAGGTAAACTCATCTTT. It specifies CALGELSNLEGKLIF.

This sequence joins TRDV1 and TRDJ1, with D possibly matching TRDD2 (5 bases). Trimming pared 4 bases from V and 1 base from J, leaving 19 bases between. This CDR3 is 17 amino acids long. Germline CDR1 TSWWSYY, CDR2 QGS. The chain's CDR3 is CALGANLRTPCTDKLIF. CDR3 coding DNA: TGTGCTCTTGGGGCAAACCTACGGACTCCCTGCACCGATAAACTCATCTTT.

The V gene is TRDV1, the J gene TRDJ1, with 9 bases lining up with TRDD3. This CDR3 is built from 20 residues. The V and J ends lost 4 bases and 0 bases, in that order; junction bases with no gene match: 18. Per the germline V gene, CDR1 is TSWWSYY and CDR2 is QGS. CDR3 sequence reads: CALGAYESLVLGDYTDKLIF. The CDR3 nucleotides are TGTGCTCTTGGGGCCTACGAGTCTCTTGTACTGGGGGACTACACCGATAAACTCATCTTT.

The genes are TRDV1 and TRDJ1, with D possibly TRDD2 on 7 matching bases. The CDR3 covers 17 residues. Looked up from germline, CDR1 is TSWWSYY and CDR2 is QGS. Trimming stripped 3 bases from V and 1 base from J, with 18 bases between. CDR3 region: CALGDLPIGGTTDKLIF. The CDR3 DNA sequence: TGTGCTCTTGGGGATCTTCCTATCGGGGGAACCACCGATAAACTCATCTTT.

This clone was seen only a few times. The gene calls are TRDV3 and TRDJ1; D not resolved. Germline V gives CDR1 TVYSNPD, CDR2 GDNSRS (reference sequence). The CDR3 has 13 amino acids. V gave up 5 bases and J gave up 5 bases, with 18 bases separating them. CDR3 residues: CAPPSPPMDKLIF. The CDR3 DNA is TGTGCCCCTCCCTCACCCCCCATGGATAAACTCATCTTT.

The chain has TRDV1 and TRDJ1, with D possibly being TRDD2 (6 bases). Germline V lookup: CDR1 TSWWSYY, CDR2 QGS. The CDR3 spans 22 residues. Between the trimmed V and J ends, which lost 4 bases and 1 base, there was a span of 34 bases. In DNA, the CDR3 is TGTGCTCTTGGGGCGACTTCCTTCGACTCGGCTCAGGGTTACCCATTCACCGATAAACTCATCTTT. This sequence encodes CALGATSFDSAQGYPFTDKLIF.

This clone appeared a few times. The chain is built from TRDV1 and TRDJ1; D possibly corresponds to TRDD2 (5 bases). This CDR3 spans 19 amino acids. The V and J ends lost 0 bases and 0 bases respectively, with 20 bases between them. The V gene's germline CDR1 is TSWWSYY and CDR2 QGS. The CDR3 here is CALGELGPPTLLYTDKLIF. DNA of the CDR3: TGTGCTCTTGGGGAACTGGGACCCCCTACTCTGTTGTACACCGATAAACTCATCTTT.

This clone came up a few times. Compared with germline, one end of the junction differs, possibly owing to a read error. V and J are TRDV1 and TRDJ1, with TRDD3 as a possible D gene (5 bases). The CDR3 runs 15 residues. CDR1 is TSWWSYY, CDR2 QGS, per germline. CDR3 region: CAFGERSTYTDKLIF. CDR3 bases: TGTGCTTTTGGGGAACGTTCCACGTACACCGATAAACTCATCTTT.

The chain is built from TRDV1 and TRDJ1; D uncertain. The CDR3 has 14 amino acids. The germline V gene has CDR1 TSWWSYY and CDR2 QGS. Trimming removed 3 bases at V and 3 bases at J, with 11 bases between. DNA of the CDR3: TGTGCTCTTGGGGACCCTAGGATGCCCGATAAACTCATCTTT. Protein: CALGDPRMPDKLIF.

The rearrangement links TRDV1 to TRDJ1, with 9 nucleotides matching TRDD2. Germline V gene data show CDR1 as TSWWSYY and CDR2 as QGS. Trimming at V came to 2 bases and at J to 8 bases, leaving 30 bases not matched to a gene. This CDR3 contains 22 residues. The CDR3 sequence: CALGESQSPSYLYWGCYPKLIF. DNA for the CDR3: TGTGCTCTTGGGGAATCGCAATCCCCTTCCTACTTGTACTGGGGCTGTTACCCCAAACTCATCTTT.

The genes are TRDV1 and TRDJ1; 10 bases match TRDD3. The CDR3 runs 15 residues. Germline V gene sequence: CDR1 TSWWSYY, CDR2 QGS. V lost 9 bases and J lost 3; bases outside the gene matches: 10. The CDR3 here is CALHGGYPHADKLIF. The CDR3 DNA follows: TGTGCTCTGCATGGGGGATACCCTCACGCCGATAAACTCATCTTT.

The rearrangement links TRDV1 to TRDJ1; TRDD3 matches 9 bases. CDR3 length: 19 residues. Germline values: CDR1 TSWWSYY, CDR2 QGS. Trimming at V came to 2 bases and at J to 2 bases, leaving 15 bases not matched to a gene. CDR3 sequence reads: CALGEEGLVLGEATDKLIF. CDR3 coding DNA: TGTGCTCTTGGGGAAGAGGGACTGGTACTGGGGGAGGCTACCGATAAACTCATCTTT.

This clone was observed a few times. This chain uses TRDV1 with TRDJ1; perhaps TRDD3 as D (6 bases). V was cut by 1 base and J by 4 bases, with 28 bases left in between. Per germline, CDR1 TSWWSYY and CDR2 QGS. The CDR3 has 20 residues. CDR3 residues: CALGERRRGSCWGGNDKLIF. DNA of the CDR3: TGTGCTCTTGGGGAACGGCGGCGCGGGAGTTGCTGGGGAGGGAACGATAAACTCATCTTT.

This clone was recorded only once. V and J are TRDV1 and TRDJ1; no firm D call. V lost 9 bases to trimming and J lost 1 base, with 15 bases between them. Germline V CDR1 and CDR2: TSWWSYY, QGS. The CDR3 totals 14 residues. In DNA, the CDR3 is TGTGCTCTCAACTCCGGGAATCCCACCGATAAACTCATCTTT. It encodes CALNSGNPTDKLIF.

In this sample, this clone turned up a few times. The rearrangement links TRDV1 to TRDJ1; D possibly corresponds to TRDD3 (5 bases). Trimming shortened V by 0 bases and J by 3 bases, and 17 bases separated the two germline ends. The CDR3 runs 17 residues. Germline values: CDR1 TSWWSYY, CDR2 QGS. Here the CDR3 reads CALGELGPIAGADKLIF. DNA for the CDR3: TGTGCTCTTGGGGAACTGGGCCCTATCGCGGGGGCCGATAAACTCATCTTT.

This clone was recorded a few times. The rearrangement links TRDV1 to TRDJ1, with 9 positions matching TRDD3. Germline lookup yields CDR1 TSWWSYY and CDR2 QGS. The CDR3 has 22 amino acids. The trim removed 0 bases at V and 0 bases at J, leaving 20 bases unmatched. CDR3 in amino acids: CALGELGPRWTGGHLYTDKLIF. The CDR3 coding sequence is TGTGCTCTTGGGGAACTAGGGCCGCGTTGGACTGGGGGACACCTTTACACCGATAAACTCATCTTT.

In its sample, this clone was seen a few times. V and J are TRDV1 and TRDJ1; 10 positions agree with TRDD3. Germline assignment: CDR1 TSWWSYY and CDR2 QGS. After removal of 0 bases from V and 0 bases from J, the junction contained 19 bases not matched to a gene. The CDR3 loop spans 22 amino acids. CDR3 in DNA: TGTGCTCTTGGGGAACTAACGCTAGACTCGTACTGGGGGATCTCGAACACCGATAAACTCATCTTT. Encoded protein: CALGELTLDSYWGISNTDKLIF.

This chain joins TRDV1 and TRDJ1; 7 bases line up with TRDD3. The CDR3 is 17 amino acids. The J segment lost 8 bases and the V segment lost 2 bases, leaving 17 bases of the junction unmatched. Per the germline V gene, CDR1 is TSWWSYY and CDR2 is QGS. The CDR3 here is CALGEGRSPWGSRKLIF. The DNA of the CDR3 is TGTGCTCTTGGGGAAGGCCGATCCCCCTGGGGGTCCCGGAAACTCATCTTT.

The chain combines TRDV1 with TRDJ1, with no clear D. V was pared by 0 bases and J by 3 bases, with 20 bases between. This CDR3 has 18 amino acids. CDR1 and CDR2 from the germline V gene are TSWWSYY and QGS. The CDR3 coding sequence is TGTGCTCTTGGGGAACTCCCCCCGGTACTTAGGGTCGCCGATAAACTCATCTTT. This encodes CALGELPPVLRVADKLIF.